This T cell receptor beta chain came from a study of CD8 T cells in Susac syndrome. Study-level points and caveats: The Susac syndrome CD4+ T cell repertoires displayed no clonal expansion. As the study acknowledged, the number of individuals in its TCR sequencing and HLA analysis was relatively small.

Random hexamers were used to reverse transcribe about 0.45 to 1 ug of RNA. TCRdb passed the immunoSEQ multiplex PCR reads through MiXCR, listing each CDR3 protein once. The sample lists under 200,000 distinct CDR3 sequences, approximately 94% occurring once. Sequencing of TCR beta was performed on blood CD8+ and CD4+ T cells. TEMRA cells were FACS-enriched, with CD8+ and CD4+ T cells isolated negatively. Trimming shortened V by 0 bases and J by 7 bases, and 10 bases separated the two germline ends. The CDR3 is made up of 14 amino acids. Per germline, CDR1 SGHTA and CDR2 FQGNSA. A word on this clonotype: Antigen unknown.

This clonotype originated in a human donor with Susac syndrome. What was sequenced was CD4+ T cells from PBMCs. The chain carries TRBV7-2 and TRBJ1-5, with TRBD1 as a possible D gene (5 bases). This CDR3 is CASSLAREVQPQHF. In DNA, the CDR3 is TGTGCCAGCAGCTTAGCCAGGGAGGTCCAGCCCCAGCATTTT.